This T cell receptor (beta chain) was sequenced during a study of beta chain features in type 1 diabetes. Study-level results: A cDNA-based sequencing approach could over-represent cells with high TCR expression.

Expressed TCRB transcripts got sequenced, as all isolated RNA was reverse transcribed. TCRdb's copy holds only in-frame clones and misses some; the assay was immunoSEQ multiplex PCR. The sample gives 250,000 to 300,000 clones, about 8.5% of which show up once; approximately 0.93% is in the top ten. A few counts support this clone. Antigen unknown. The receptor was isolated from a woman younger than 35 in good health. Source material: central memory CD4+ T cells from blood.

The CDR3 nucleotides read TGCAGCGTCGAGGCCCAACTCCAAGAGACCCAGTACTTC. It is translated as CSVEAQLQETQYF. This chain connects TRBV29-1 to TRBJ2-5; no firm D call. CDR3 size: 13 residues. Germline assignment: CDR1 SQVTM and CDR2 ANQGSEA. Deletions cut 6 bases from V and 1 base from J, with 12 bases between.